This is a list of T cell receptor beta chains from one sample in a study of blood T cell repertoires in COVID-19. Repertoires were generated with immunoSEQ multiplex PCR, while TCRdb's copy carries only in-frame clones and drops some. The sample includes about 310,000 clones, roughly 90% of them seen just once. The sample taken for sequencing was peripheral blood. Source of these receptors: a woman under 40 with COVID-19, enrolled during active disease. The CDR3 runs from the conserved cysteine through the conserved F or W. A D gene is named only where the DNA matches it firmly. Size is stated for part of the rows, as once, few or many counts, or as a class when the clone is expanded.

TRBV19	NA	TRBD2	TRBJ2-1	CASSMPGTSGSNEQFF	TGTGCCAGTAGTATGCCCGGGACTAGCGGGTCCAATGAGCAGTTCTTC
TRBV19	NA	TRBD1	TRBJ1-5	CASSSTGGWQPQHF	TGTGCCAGTAGTAGCACAGGGGGTTGGCAGCCCCAGCATTTT
TRBV29-1	NA	TRBD1	TRBJ1-1	CSVAGADRGTTEAFF	TGCAGCGTTGCGGGGGCAGACAGGGGGACCACTGAAGCTTTCTTT
TRBV6-5	once	TRBD2	TRBJ2-7	CASRVSGRAAEQYF	TGTGCCAGCAGAGTTAGCGGGAGGGCCGCCGAGCAGTACTTC
TRBV9	NA	TRBD1	TRBJ2-5	CASSVRDRIETQYF	TGTGCCAGCAGCGTCCGGGACAGGATCGAGACCCAGTACTTC
TRBV7-8	few	TRBD2	TRBJ2-1	CASSLGRFPGLAGGSSYNEQFF	TGTGCCAGCAGCTTAGGTCGCTTTCCGGGACTAGCGGGAGGGAGCTCCTACAATGAGCAGTTCTTC
TRBV6-5	NA	NA	TRBJ2-1	CASRRGGYNEQFF	TGTGCCAGCAGGCGCGGAGGGTACAATGAGCAGTTCTTC
TRBV19	many	TRBD1	TRBJ1-4	CASSIGGQGFEKLFF	TGTGCCAGTAGTATCGGTGGACAGGGTTTTGAAAAACTGTTTTTT
TRBV2	NA	TRBD1	TRBJ1-2	CASSGQGDYGYTF	TGTGCCAGCAGCGGACAGGGAGACTATGGCTACACCTTC
TRBV7-8	NA	TRBD1	TRBJ1-2	CASSLAFGTGGPSSTF	TGTGCCAGCAGCTTAGCATTTGGGACAGGGGGGCCCAGCTCCACCTTC
TRBV12-3/TRBV12-4	NA	NA	TRBJ1-1	CASRGSEAFF	TGTGCCAGCAGGGGCTCTGAAGCTTTCTTT
TRBV7-3	NA	NA	TRBJ1-1	CASSPRGGNTEAFF	TGTGCCAGCAGCCCCAGAGGGGGGAACACTGAAGCTTTCTTT
TRBV25-1	NA	TRBD2	TRBJ2-7	CASSEYFSREARDEQYF	TGTGCCAGCAGTGAATATTTCTCGCGGGAGGCCCGGGACGAGCAGTACTTC
TRBV5-6	NA	NA	TRBJ2-3	CASSLVVTAASTDTQYF	TGTGCCAGCAGCTTGGTCGTGACAGCCGCTAGCACAGATACGCAGTATTTT
TRBV7-8	NA	TRBD1	TRBJ2-7	CASSEGQEYEQYF	TGTGCCAGCAGCGAGGGACAGGAATACGAGCAGTACTTC
TRBV9	NA	TRBD1	TRBJ2-5	CASSVVGTGGTQYF	TGTGCCAGCAGCGTAGTTGGGACAGGGGGGACCCAGTACTTC
TRBV2	once	TRBD1	TRBJ1-6	CASSADRGYSPLHF	TGTGCCAGCAGCGCGGACAGGGGATATTCACCCCTCCACTTT
TRBV27	NA	NA	TRBJ1-5	CASSLSPRQGADQPQHF	TGTGCCAGCAGTTTATCCCCGCGGCAGGGTGCGGATCAGCCCCAGCATTTT
TRBV10-3	NA	NA	TRBJ2-7	CAISSGAEQYF	TGTGCCATCAGTTCTGGGGCCGAGCAGTACTTC
TRBV28	few	NA	TRBJ2-5	CASRSRGQETQYF	TGTGCCAGCAGGTCTCGGGGCCAAGAGACCCAGTACTTC
TRBV5-1	NA	NA	TRBJ2-2	CASSLRVGANTGELFF	TGCGCCAGCAGCTTGAGGGTAGGGGCGAACACCGGGGAGCTGTTTTTT
TRBV15	NA	NA	TRBJ1-1	CATSRDGGYTEAFF	TGTGCCACCAGCAGAGACGGGGGGTACACTGAAGCTTTCTTT
TRBV19	once	NA	TRBJ1-5	CASSIQGSDQPQHF	TGTGCCAGTAGTATTCAGGGATCGGATCAGCCCCAGCATTTT
TRBV18	NA	NA	TRBJ1-3	CASSPKGVNTRSGNTIYF	TGTGCCAGCTCACCAAAGGGGGTTAACACCCGCTCTGGAAACACCATATATTTT
TRBV19	NA	TRBD1	TRBJ1-2	CASSTPGTGNYGYTF	TGTGCCAGTAGTACACCCGGGACAGGGAACTATGGCTACACCTTC
TRBV11-2	NA	TRBD1	TRBJ1-2	CASTHGDRVGYTF	TGTGCCAGCACCCACGGGGACAGGGTTGGCTACACCTTC
TRBV5-1	NA	NA	TRBJ1-6	CASSLWERSNSPLHF	TGCGCCAGCAGCTTGTGGGAGCGGAGCAATTCACCCCTCCACTTT
TRBV7-2	NA	NA	TRBJ1-1	CASRNPAAGNTEAFF	TGTGCCAGCAGGAATCCGGCGGCGGGGAACACTGAAGCTTTCTTT
TRBV6-5	once	NA	TRBJ1-1	CASSYSALSTEAFF	TGTGCCAGCAGTTACTCGGCCCTCTCCACTGAAGCTTTCTTT
TRBV6-5	NA	TRBD2	TRBJ2-1	CASSRQRDSSGEQFF	TGTGCCAGCAGTCGGCAGCGGGATTCCTCCGGTGAGCAGTTCTTC
TRBV5-5	NA	TRBD2	TRBJ2-5	CASSFQRLAGNQETQYF	TGTGCCAGCAGCTTCCAAAGACTAGCGGGGAACCAAGAGACCCAGTACTTC
TRBV28	NA	TRBD1	TRBJ1-1	CASSLPGQEGTEAFF	TGTGCCAGCAGTCTCCCGGGACAGGAGGGGACTGAAGCTTTCTTT
TRBV27	NA	NA	TRBJ1-2	CASKPGGGASYGYTF	TGTGCCAGCAAACCCGGTGGGGGGGCGAGCTATGGCTACACCTTC
TRBV6-1	NA	NA	TRBJ1-5	CASSESFGRGNQPQHF	TGTGCCAGCAGTGAAAGTTTCGGGAGGGGCAATCAGCCCCAGCATTTT
TRBV12-5	NA	TRBD1	TRBJ2-2	CASGLVLGQGAGELFF	TGTGCTAGTGGTTTGGTACTCGGACAGGGGGCCGGGGAGCTGTTTTTT
TRBV3-1/TRBV3-2	NA	TRBD1	TRBJ2-4	CASSHYGQGAGDIQYF	TGTGCCAGCAGCCACTATGGGCAGGGGGCCGGGGACATTCAGTACTTC
TRBV2	NA	TRBD1	TRBJ1-5	CASRRTGEQPQHF	TGTGCCAGCAGGAGGACAGGGGAACAGCCCCAGCATTTT
TRBV10-2	NA	TRBD1	TRBJ2-7	CASRFAGGAYEQYF	TGCGCCAGCAGGTTTGCAGGGGGTGCCTACGAGCAGTACTTC
TRBV18	NA	TRBD1	TRBJ2-5	CASSPPLAKGQQETQYF	TGTGCCAGCTCACCACCACTGGCCAAGGGACAGCAAGAGACCCAGTACTTC
TRBV10-3	NA	TRBD1	TRBJ2-5	CAISELGDREVQETQYF	TGTGCCATCAGTGAGCTGGGGGACAGGGAAGTGCAAGAGACCCAGTACTTC
TRBV27	few	TRBD2	TRBJ2-1	CASSPELALSTYNEQFF	TGTGCCAGCAGTCCAGAACTAGCGCTCTCAACCTACAATGAGCAGTTCTTC
TRBV9	NA	TRBD2	TRBJ2-1	CASSGRLTSGYNEQFF	TGTGCCAGCAGCGGCCGTTTGACTAGCGGCTACAATGAGCAGTTCTTC
TRBV7-7	NA	TRBD1	TRBJ2-7	CASSPRDSSYEQYF	TGTGCCAGCAGCCCTCGGGACAGCTCCTACGAGCAGTACTTC
TRBV4-2	NA	TRBD2	TRBJ2-2	CASSQERTSGSNTGELFF	TGTGCCAGCAGCCAAGAAAGGACTAGCGGGAGTAACACCGGGGAGCTGTTTTTT
TRBV19	NA	TRBD2	TRBJ2-3	CARNQREGRNTQYF	TGTGCCAGAAACCAGCGGGAGGGCCGAAATACGCAGTATTTT
TRBV19	NA	NA	TRBJ1-1	CASGFRRENTEAFF	TGTGCCAGTGGATTTCGACGGGAGAACACTGAAGCTTTCTTT